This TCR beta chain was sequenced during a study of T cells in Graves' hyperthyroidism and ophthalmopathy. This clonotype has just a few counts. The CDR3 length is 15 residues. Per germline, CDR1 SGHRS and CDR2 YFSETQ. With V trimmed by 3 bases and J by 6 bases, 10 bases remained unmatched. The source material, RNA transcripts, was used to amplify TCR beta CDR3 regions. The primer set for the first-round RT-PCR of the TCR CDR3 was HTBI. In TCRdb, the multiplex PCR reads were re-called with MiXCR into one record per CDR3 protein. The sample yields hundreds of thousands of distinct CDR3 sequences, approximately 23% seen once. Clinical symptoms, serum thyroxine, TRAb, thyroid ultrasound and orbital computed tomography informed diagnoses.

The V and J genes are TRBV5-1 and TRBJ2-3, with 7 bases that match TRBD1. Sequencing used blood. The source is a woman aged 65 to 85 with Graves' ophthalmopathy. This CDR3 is CASSSRGLFGDTQYF. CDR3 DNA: TGCGCCAGCAGCTCGAGGGGGCTATTCGGGGATACGCAGTATTTT.